Below are 17 T cell receptor beta chains sequenced from a single sample in a study of beta chain features in type 1 diabetes. General observations from the study: Among all four CD4+ subsets, Type 1 diabetes patients had TCRB CDR3s that were moderately but significantly shorter.

No antigen is known for these receptors. The study reverse transcribed the entire isolated RNA, so it sequenced expressed TCRB transcripts. TCRdb's table, derived via immunoSEQ multiplex PCR, lists solely in-frame clones and lacks some. In the table there are under 850,000 clones, around an eighth of which are singletons. The sample comprised naive CD4+ T cells from blood. The receptor set was obtained from a young man with type 1 diabetes.

This clone was seen more than once but under ten times. The rearrangement joins TRBV5-1 to TRBJ2-7; 13 bases match TRBD2. The CDR3 is 15 residues long. Trimming took 2 bases from V and 2 from J; bases not matched to a gene: 1. The germline V gene encodes CDR1 SGHRS and CDR2 YFSETQ. The CDR3 spells CASSFGLAGAYEQYF. Here the CDR3 DNA reads TGCGCCAGCAGCTTCGGACTAGCGGGGGCCTACGAGCAGTACTTC. Full variable domain (outside the CDR3, taken from reference TRBV5-1 and TRBJ2-7): KAGVTQTPRYLIKTRGQQVTLSCSPISGHRSVSWYQQTPGQGLQFLFEYFSETQRNKGNFPGRFSGRQFSNSRSEMNVSTLELGDSALYLCASSFGLAGAYEQYFGPGTRLTVT.

The rearrangement links TRBV13 to TRBJ1-6, with a weak D call TRBD1 (5 bases). The V gene lost 3 bases and the J gene lost 7 bases, with 10 bases spanning the gap. The germline V gene has CDR1 PRHDT and CDR2 FYEKMQ (reference sequence). The CDR3 consists of 14 residues. CDR3 sequence reads: CASSFSGNNSPLHF. CDR3 nucleotides: TGTGCCAGCAGCTTTTCAGGGAACAATTCACCCCTCCACTTT.

V gene TRBV30 combines with J gene TRBJ2-7, with no clear D. Trimming shortened V by 2 bases and J by 1 base, and 12 bases separated the two germline ends. This CDR3 region has 14 residues. The germline gives CDR1 GTSNPN, CDR2 SVGIG (reference sequence). The CDR3 reads CAWSLSGVSYEQYF. The CDR3 region has the DNA TGTGCCTGGAGTCTATCAGGAGTATCCTACGAGCAGTACTTC.

The sample holds a few counts of this clone. The chain employs TRBV30 and TRBJ1-4; TRBD1 is a possible D gene (5 bases). This CDR3 is 16 amino acids long. CDR1 is GTSNPN and CDR2 is SVGIG in the germline V gene (reference sequence). V lost 0 bases and J 8 bases, leaving 19 bases between the germline ends. CDR3 loop: CAWSVLVGGTSEKLFF. For the CDR3, the DNA is TGTGCCTGGAGTGTACTAGTGGGTGGGACGTCGGAAAAACTGTTTTTT.

This clone has only a few counts. The CDR3 loop reads CSVVVPLRSSYEQYF. The CDR3 DNA follows: TGCAGCGTTGTAGTACCCCTCCGAAGCTCCTACGAGCAGTACTTC. This chain links TRBV29-1 with TRBJ2-7; unclear D gene. Germline-derived CDR1 and CDR2 are SQVTM and ANQGSEA. V was cut by 4 bases and J by 0 bases, with 16 bases left in between. CDR3 length: 15 residues.

The chain couples TRBV29-1 to TRBJ2-7; a possible D gene is TRBD1 (5 bases). Trimming pared 7 bases from V and 3 bases from J, leaving 16 bases between. Germline CDR1 reads SQVTM; CDR2 reads ANQGSEA. There are 13 residues in the CDR3. The CDR3 protein is CSAYSDTRYEQYF. CDR3 coding DNA: TGCAGCGCCTATTCGGACACGCGCTACGAGCAGTACTTC.

There are a few counts of this clone. The gene calls are TRBV5-1 and TRBJ1-1, with a tentative D call TRBD1 (6 bases). The CDR3 runs 15 residues. The V end lost 0 bases, the J end lost 0 bases, and 9 bases lay between the germline ends. Germline loops: CDR1 SGHRS, CDR2 YFSETQ. CDR3 sequence: CASSLETGLNTEAFF. Written as DNA, the CDR3 is TGCGCCAGCAGCTTGGAGACAGGCCTGAACACTGAAGCTTTCTTT.

The V call is TRBV28, the J call TRBJ2-7; D might be TRBD1 or TRBD2, each matching 5 bases. CDR3 size: 14 residues. V lost 6 bases and J 2 bases, leaving 14 bases between the germline ends. The V gene's germline CDR1 is MDHEN and CDR2 SYDVKM. The CDR3 nucleotides are TGTGCCAGCAGCCCCCTGGGGGTGCCCTACGAGCAGTACTTC. As protein: CASSPLGVPYEQYF.

The genes are TRBV7-7 and TRBJ2-6; 8 bases are a match to TRBD1. V was pared by 5 bases and J by 2 bases, with 17 bases of the junction left unmatched. Germline CDR1 SSHAT, CDR2 FNYEAQ (reference sequence). This CDR3 region has 20 residues. CDR3 amino acids: CASSPRTGITASAGANVLTF. The CDR3 nucleotides read TGTGCCAGCAGCCCGCGGACAGGGATTACCGCTAGTGCTGGGGCCAACGTCCTGACTTTC.

The chain couples TRBV6-1 to TRBJ2-5; 8 bases are a match to TRBD2. CDR3 length: 13 amino acids. Per germline, CDR1 MNHNS and CDR2 SASEGT. J lost 5 bases, V lost 6 bases, and 5 bases had no gene match. DNA for the CDR3: TGTGCCAGCAGCCAGGGACTAGGGGAGACCCAGTACTTC. This translates into CASSQGLGETQYF.

This clone showed up just a few times. This sequence joins TRBV7-9 and TRBJ2-5, with D perhaps matching TRBD1 (6 bases). V was shortened by 10 bases and J by 2 bases, with 17 bases between the two germline ends. The germline V gene has CDR1 SEHNR and CDR2 FQNEAQ (reference sequence). The length of the CDR3 is 14 residues. CDR3 in amino acids: CAKQTGSGQETQYF. CDR3 nucleotides: TGTGCCAAACAGACAGGTTCGGGGCAAGAGACCCAGTACTTC.

V usage is TRBV29-1 and J usage is TRBJ2-2; 7 bases align to TRBD2. This CDR3 comprises 13 residues. CDR1 is SQVTM, CDR2 ANQGSEA, per germline. Trimming removed 6 bases from V and 3 bases from J; junction bases left unmatched: 4. The CDR3 DNA reads TGCAGCGTGGGTGCGGGGGACACCGGGGAGCTGTTTTTT. Translated, it gives CSVGAGDTGELFF.

This clone has just a few counts. The rearrangement uses TRBV29-1 and TRBJ1-2, with D tentatively TRBD1 (6 bases). Trimming shortened V by 6 bases and J by 1 base, and 15 bases separated the two germline ends. The CDR3 loop spans 14 amino acids. Germline values: CDR1 SQVTM, CDR2 ANQGSEA. The CDR3 DNA follows: TGCAGCGTCGACGCCGGGACAAGTAACTATGGCTACACCTTC. Translation gives CSVDAGTSNYGYTF.

This clone was observed a handful of times. The chain employs TRBV28 and TRBJ2-7, with D maybe TRBD1 (6 bases). V was clipped by 1 base and J by 4 bases, with 11 bases between them. Germline V gene sequence: CDR1 MDHEN, CDR2 SYDVKM. The CDR3 loop spans 14 amino acids. CDR3 nucleotides: TGTGCCAGCAGTTTATTTACAGGGACATACGAGCAGTACTTC. This gives the protein CASSLFTGTYEQYF. The entire variable domain, with the rest obtained from reference TRBV28 and TRBJ2-7, is as follows: DVKVTQSSRYLVKRTGEKVFLECVQDMDHENMFWYRQDPGLGLRLIYFSYDVKMKEKGDIPEGYSVSREKKERFSLILESASTNQTSMYLCASSLFTGTYEQYFGPGTRLTVT.

J is TRBJ1-6 and V is TRBV14, with TRBD1 as a possible D gene (5 bases). Germline V gene data show CDR1 as SGHDN and CDR2 as FVKESK. The CDR3 is made up of 15 amino acids. V lost 4 bases, J lost 6 bases, and 13 bases lay in between. CDR3 sequence reads: CASSRETASNSPLHF. In DNA, the CDR3 is TGTGCCAGCAGCCGGGAGACAGCCAGTAATTCACCCCTCCACTTT.

This clone was detected only a few times. As DNA, the CDR3 is TGTGCCAGCAGCACAGGGTTTAGCACCGGGGAGCTGTTTTTT. It translates to CASSTGFSTGELFF. This chain uses TRBV7-2 with TRBJ2-2, with D perhaps TRBD1 (6 bases). Germline V gene data show CDR1 as SGHTA and CDR2 as FQGNSA. V lost 5 bases and J 4 bases, leaving 11 bases between the germline ends. The CDR3 sequence is 14 residues long.

V usage is TRBV7-6 and J usage is TRBJ1-2, with D maybe TRBD1 (6 bases). The V end lost 5 bases, the J end lost 6 bases, and 19 bases lay between the germline ends. From germline, CDR1 is SGHVS and CDR2 FNYEAQ. The CDR3 consists of 15 residues. The CDR3: CASSHDDRTVDGYTF. The DNA of the CDR3 is TGTGCCAGCAGCCATGACGACAGGACAGTTGATGGCTACACCTTC.